The present TCR beta chain was sequenced within a study of Graves' ophthalmopathy and Graves' hyperthyroidism. Whole-study findings and limits: Classification of ophthalmopathy versus stable hyperthyroidism by a 13-signature model yielded 85% to 90% sensitivity and just under 83% specificity.

In its sample, this clonotype was seen many times. Its antigen is unknown. Germline loops: CDR1 MNHEY, CDR2 SVGEGT. The CDR3 is 9 amino acids. Trimming left V 7 bases short and J 5 bases short, with 3 bases between. The term stable hyperthyroidism indicated an absence of ophthalmopathy within 18 months of follow-up. RNA served as the template for amplifying TCR beta CDR3 regions. HTBI primers were employed in first-round RT-PCR, then a second-round multiplex PCR followed. TCRdb ran MiXCR on the multiplex PCR reads and lists one entry per CDR3 protein. In the table there are some 350,000 distinct CDR3 sequences, about 17% of which are singletons.

The origin of this receptor is an adult woman with stable Graves' hyperthyroidism. Sequencing input: peripheral blood. This rearrangement joins TRBV6-2 or TRBV6-3 to TRBJ2-7; D gene ambiguous. CDR3 nucleotides: TGTGCCAGCACAGACGAGCAGTACTTC. This encodes CASTDEQYF.